A selection of T cell receptor beta chains follows, all from one sample in a study of long-term antiretroviral therapy in people with HIV. Assay used: immunoSEQ multiplex PCR; TCRdb lists only in-frame clones, some missing. The sample contains 30,000 to 50,000 clones, about 88% of which appear only once. Sequenced material: unsorted PBMCs, taken just before starting antiretroviral therapy. These receptors were collected from a woman under 30 with HIV. The CDR3 runs from the conserved cysteine through the conserved F or W. D genes are given only for firm matches. Clone size is stated in some rows and not others, as once, few, many or a class when expanded.

j_gene: TRBJ2-4
len: 16
d_gene: .
v_gene: TRBV6-6
abundance: .
CDR3nt: TGTGCCAGCAGTTACTCCGGAGGGGCGGCCAAAAACATTCAGTACTTC
CDR3aa: CASSYSGGAAKNIQYF

j_gene: TRBJ1-1
len: 11
d_gene: .
v_gene: TRBV11-1
abundance: .
CDR3nt: TGTGCCAGCAGCCTCGACACTGAAGCTTTCTTT
CDR3aa: CASSLDTEAFF

j_gene: TRBJ1-5
len: 14
d_gene: .
v_gene: TRBV6-1
abundance: .
CDR3nt: TGTGCCAGCAGTGAAGGGCGGTTAGATCAGCCCCAGCATTTT
CDR3aa: CASSEGRLDQPQHF

j_gene: TRBJ2-3
len: 17
d_gene: TRBD2
v_gene: TRBV2
abundance: .
CDR3nt: TGTGCCAGCAGTGCTGTGTTAGCGGGAGGGCTTACAGATACGCAGTATTTT
CDR3aa: CASSAVLAGGLTDTQYF

j_gene: TRBJ2-7
len: 14
d_gene: TRBD1
v_gene: TRBV10-2
abundance: .
CDR3nt: TGCGCCAGCAGTGCGGACAGGGCCCGGGTCGAGCAGTACTTC
CDR3aa: CASSADRARVEQYF

j_gene: TRBJ2-3
len: 13
d_gene: .
v_gene: TRBV6-5
abundance: .
CDR3nt: TGTGCCAGCAGTTACTCTCTAGCTGATACGCAGTATTTT
CDR3aa: CASSYSLADTQYF

j_gene: TRBJ1-1
len: 16
d_gene: .
v_gene: TRBV7-6
abundance: .
CDR3nt: TGTGCCAGCAGCTACTACGCGGGACTCCAGAACACTGAAGCTTTCTTT
CDR3aa: CASSYYAGLQNTEAFF

j_gene: TRBJ1-1
len: 18
d_gene: TRBD1
v_gene: TRBV27
abundance: .
CDR3nt: TGTGCCAGCAGCTACTACCTGACCGGGACAGGGTTTCGCACTGAAGCTTTCTTT
CDR3aa: CASSYYLTGTGFRTEAFF

j_gene: TRBJ2-5
len: 16
d_gene: .
v_gene: TRBV7-2
abundance: once
CDR3nt: TGTGCCAGCAGCCTTGCTGATCAGGGGCGTAGGGCGACCCAGTACTTC
CDR3aa: CASSLADQGRRATQYF

j_gene: TRBJ2-7
len: 13
d_gene: .
v_gene: TRBV7-2
abundance: .
CDR3nt: TGTGCCAGCAGCTTAGTAAAGACCTACGAGCAGTACTTC
CDR3aa: CASSLVKTYEQYF

j_gene: TRBJ2-5
len: 16
d_gene: TRBD2
v_gene: TRBV28
abundance: .
CDR3nt: TGTGCCAGCAGTTTTCTTTCAGGACTAGCCGAAGAGACCCAGTACTTC
CDR3aa: CASSFLSGLAEETQYF

j_gene: TRBJ1-5
len: 15
d_gene: TRBD1
v_gene: TRBV18
abundance: few
CDR3nt: TGTGCCAGCTCACGGGGACAGGGGGAGATCCAGCCCCAGCATTTT
CDR3aa: CASSRGQGEIQPQHF

j_gene: TRBJ2-1
len: 12
d_gene: .
v_gene: TRBV7-3
abundance: .
CDR3nt: TGTGCGAGCCGAGGTTCCTACAATGAGCAGTTCTTC
CDR3aa: CASRGSYNEQFF

j_gene: TRBJ2-5
len: 15
d_gene: .
v_gene: TRBV7-3
abundance: .
CDR3nt: TGTGCCAGCAGCTTAAGGGGGCTATTTGGGGAGACCCAGTACTTC
CDR3aa: CASSLRGLFGETQYF

j_gene: TRBJ1-1
len: 13
d_gene: .
v_gene: TRBV10-1
abundance: .
CDR3nt: TGCGCCAGCAGTGCTGTGAAGGGGACTGAAGCTTTCTTT
CDR3aa: CASSAVKGTEAFF

j_gene: TRBJ1-4
len: 13
d_gene: .
v_gene: TRBV7-2
abundance: .
CDR3nt: TGTGCCAGCAGCCCCCCCTCCGATGAAAAACTGTTTTTT
CDR3aa: CASSPPSDEKLFF

j_gene: TRBJ1-5
len: 14
d_gene: TRBD1
v_gene: TRBV6-5
abundance: once
CDR3nt: TGTGCCAGCAGTTTCGGGACAGGGCGACAGCCCCAGCATTTT
CDR3aa: CASSFGTGRQPQHF

j_gene: TRBJ2-2
len: 14
d_gene: TRBD1
v_gene: TRBV9
abundance: .
CDR3nt: TGTGCCACGAACAGGGGGCGCGACACCGGGGAGCTGTTTTTT
CDR3aa: CATNRGRDTGELFF

j_gene: TRBJ1-1
len: 16
d_gene: TRBD1
v_gene: TRBV4-1
abundance: .
CDR3nt: TGCGCCAGCACCCACCGGGACAGGGATGGGGACACTGAAGCTTTCTTT
CDR3aa: CASTHRDRDGDTEAFF

j_gene: TRBJ2-7
len: 14
d_gene: TRBD2
v_gene: TRBV7-9
abundance: once
CDR3nt: TGTGCCAGCAGCTTAGCGCGCGGGAGGGACGAGCAGTACTTC
CDR3aa: CASSLARGRDEQYF

j_gene: TRBJ2-6
len: 18
d_gene: .
v_gene: TRBV28
abundance: .
CDR3nt: TGTGCCAGCAGTAAGCCGGGACATCCCCTCTCTGGGGCCAACGTCCTGACTTTC
CDR3aa: CASSKPGHPLSGANVLTF

j_gene: TRBJ2-1
len: 16
d_gene: .
v_gene: TRBV7-3
abundance: .
CDR3nt: TGTGCCAGCAGCTTAGTGGTCAGGAGCTCCTACAATGAGCAGTTCTTC
CDR3aa: CASSLVVRSSYNEQFF

j_gene: TRBJ2-7
len: 16
d_gene: TRBD2
v_gene: TRBV7-2
abundance: .
CDR3nt: TGTGCCAGCAGCTTAGGGGTGGCTAGCGGAAAAAACGAGCAGTACTTC
CDR3aa: CASSLGVASGKNEQYF

j_gene: TRBJ2-3
len: 17
d_gene: TRBD2
v_gene: TRBV10-3
abundance: .
CDR3nt: TGTGCCATCAACGGACTAGCGGGAAAGATTAACACAGATACGCAGTATTTT
CDR3aa: CAINGLAGKINTDTQYF

j_gene: TRBJ2-7
len: 14
d_gene: TRBD1
v_gene: TRBV6-5
abundance: .
CDR3nt: TGTGCCAGCAGATCGACAGGGGGGAACTACGAGCAGTACTTC
CDR3aa: CASRSTGGNYEQYF

j_gene: TRBJ2-7
len: 15
d_gene: TRBD1
v_gene: TRBV7-9
abundance: once
CDR3nt: TGTGCCAGCAGCGAGATTACAGGGGTGAGTTACGAGCAGTACTTC
CDR3aa: CASSEITGVSYEQYF

j_gene: TRBJ2-1
len: 14
d_gene: TRBD1
v_gene: TRBV2
abundance: .
CDR3nt: TGTGCCAGCAGTAACAGGGGGCTAAACAATGAGCAGTTCTTC
CDR3aa: CASSNRGLNNEQFF

j_gene: TRBJ2-3
len: 15
d_gene: .
v_gene: TRBV5-4
abundance: .
CDR3nt: TGTGCCAGCAGCTTGGTGGCAGTGCGTGGAGATACGCAGTATTTT
CDR3aa: CASSLVAVRGDTQYF

j_gene: TRBJ2-1
len: 16
d_gene: .
v_gene: TRBV10-1
abundance: .
CDR3nt: TGCGCCAGCAGTTGGAGGGACCAGGGACAATACAATGAGCAGTTCTTC
CDR3aa: CASSWRDQGQYNEQFF

j_gene: TRBJ1-2
len: 13
d_gene: TRBD1
v_gene: TRBV5-4
abundance: .
CDR3nt: TGTGCCAGCAGCGGCACAGGGGGCTATGGCTACACCTTC
CDR3aa: CASSGTGGYGYTF

j_gene: TRBJ2-1
len: 16
d_gene: TRBD2
v_gene: TRBV12-5
abundance: .
CDR3nt: TGTGCTAGTGGTTTGACTACCGGGACTAGCAGAAATGAGCAGTTCTTC
CDR3aa: CASGLTTGTSRNEQFF

j_gene: TRBJ2-7
len: 16
d_gene: TRBD2
v_gene: TRBV4-3
abundance: .
CDR3nt: TGCGCCAGCAGCCAAGCATCTAGCGGGAGGGCCTACGAGCAGTACTTC
CDR3aa: CASSQASSGRAYEQYF

j_gene: TRBJ2-1
len: 20
d_gene: TRBD2
v_gene: TRBV27
abundance: .
CDR3nt: TGTGCCAGCAGTTTAATGCGACTAGCGGGATCCAGGGGTGTAAGTAATGAGCAGTTCTTC
CDR3aa: CASSLMRLAGSRGVSNEQFF

j_gene: TRBJ2-7
len: 15
d_gene: .
v_gene: TRBV21-1
abundance: .
CDR3nt: TGTGCCAGCAGCTCCCGGCAGGGGGGTCTCTACGAGCAGTACTTC
CDR3aa: CASSSRQGGLYEQYF

j_gene: TRBJ2-2
len: 16
d_gene: .
v_gene: TRBV9
abundance: .
CDR3nt: TGTGCCAGCAGCCCCCGTTTAGCGTCGAACACCGGGGAGCTGTTTTTT
CDR3aa: CASSPRLASNTGELFF

j_gene: TRBJ2-7
len: 14
d_gene: .
v_gene: TRBV5-1
abundance: .
CDR3nt: TGCGCCAGCAGCTTGGACCTATTCCCCTACGAGCAGTACTTC
CDR3aa: CASSLDLFPYEQYF

j_gene: TRBJ2-1
len: 14
d_gene: TRBD1
v_gene: TRBV18
abundance: .
CDR3nt: TGTGCCAGTTCCGGACAGGGAGATTTTAATGAGCAGTTCTTC
CDR3aa: CASSGQGDFNEQFF

j_gene: TRBJ1-4
len: 11
d_gene: .
v_gene: TRBV20-1
abundance: once
CDR3nt: TGCAGTGCTCACACGGGCGAAAAACTGTTTTTT
CDR3aa: CSAHTGEKLFF

j_gene: TRBJ1-1
len: 18
d_gene: .
v_gene: TRBV5-4
abundance: .
CDR3nt: TGTGCCAGCAGACCCGGAGAAGGGGGTCCTATCATGAACACTGAAGCTTTCTTT
CDR3aa: CASRPGEGGPIMNTEAFF

j_gene: TRBJ1-2
len: 15
d_gene: .
v_gene: TRBV5-8
abundance: medium-sized
CDR3nt: TGTGCCAGCAGCTTGGTTGGCAGGAAAAGTTATGGCTACACCTTC
CDR3aa: CASSLVGRKSYGYTF

j_gene: TRBJ1-1
len: 13
d_gene: .
v_gene: TRBV9
abundance: .
CDR3nt: TGTGCCAGCAGACCACCGCGGCCAGACGAAGCTTTCTTT
CDR3aa: CASRPPRPDEAFF

j_gene: TRBJ1-2
len: 14
d_gene: .
v_gene: TRBV29-1
abundance: .
CDR3nt: TGCAGCGCCCCAACGACAGGAGCTAACTATGGCTACACCTTC
CDR3aa: CSAPTTGANYGYTF

j_gene: TRBJ2-7
len: 14
d_gene: .
v_gene: TRBV7-2
abundance: .
CDR3nt: TGTGCCAGCAGCTTAACCCCGGGCTCCTACGAGCAGTACTTC
CDR3aa: CASSLTPGSYEQYF

j_gene: TRBJ1-1
len: 17
d_gene: .
v_gene: TRBV10-3
abundance: .
CDR3nt: TGTGCCATCAGCCCGGCGAGGGGGGGCGCGGGTGTCACTGAAGCTTTCTTT
CDR3aa: CAISPARGGAGVTEAFF

j_gene: TRBJ2-7
len: 14
d_gene: .
v_gene: TRBV27
abundance: .
CDR3nt: TGTGCCAGCAGTTTATGGCAGGGAAGAGACGAGCAGTACTTC
CDR3aa: CASSLWQGRDEQYF

j_gene: TRBJ1-2
len: 15
d_gene: .
v_gene: TRBV28
abundance: .
CDR3nt: TGTGCCAGCAGTTTAGGGGACCCCCTTCTGTATGGCTACACCTTC
CDR3aa: CASSLGDPLLYGYTF

j_gene: TRBJ2-1
len: 14
d_gene: .
v_gene: TRBV14
abundance: once
CDR3nt: TGTGCCAGCAGCCCTAGCGAGAACTACAATGAGCAGTTCTTC
CDR3aa: CASSPSENYNEQFF

j_gene: TRBJ2-3
len: 19
d_gene: TRBD2
v_gene: TRBV19
abundance: .
CDR3nt: TGTGCCAGTACCCCGAGGGAACTAGCGGGAGGGACTAGCACAGATACGCAGTATTTT
CDR3aa: CASTPRELAGGTSTDTQYF

j_gene: TRBJ1-2
len: 11
d_gene: .
v_gene: TRBV6-1
abundance: .
CDR3nt: TGTGCCAGCAGTGTTTTGTTATATGACACCTTC
CDR3aa: CASSVLLYDTF

j_gene: TRBJ2-5
len: 14
d_gene: .
v_gene: TRBV5-6
abundance: .
CDR3nt: TGTGCCAGCAGCTTTAGTGCGGGACACGAGACCCAGTACTTC
CDR3aa: CASSFSAGHETQYF

j_gene: TRBJ2-7
len: 14
d_gene: .
v_gene: TRBV5-4
abundance: once
CDR3nt: TGTGCCAGCAGCTTGGGTCGGGAGCCCTACGAGCAGTACTTC
CDR3aa: CASSLGREPYEQYF

j_gene: TRBJ2-7
len: 11
d_gene: .
v_gene: TRBV7-2
abundance: .
CDR3nt: TGTGCCAGCAGCTCTTTCTACGAGCAGTACTTC
CDR3aa: CASSSFYEQYF

j_gene: TRBJ2-7
len: 15
d_gene: TRBD1
v_gene: TRBV28
abundance: .
CDR3nt: TGTGCCAGCAGTTCCCCTTCTACCGGGACAGAAGAGCAGTACTTC
CDR3aa: CASSSPSTGTEEQYF